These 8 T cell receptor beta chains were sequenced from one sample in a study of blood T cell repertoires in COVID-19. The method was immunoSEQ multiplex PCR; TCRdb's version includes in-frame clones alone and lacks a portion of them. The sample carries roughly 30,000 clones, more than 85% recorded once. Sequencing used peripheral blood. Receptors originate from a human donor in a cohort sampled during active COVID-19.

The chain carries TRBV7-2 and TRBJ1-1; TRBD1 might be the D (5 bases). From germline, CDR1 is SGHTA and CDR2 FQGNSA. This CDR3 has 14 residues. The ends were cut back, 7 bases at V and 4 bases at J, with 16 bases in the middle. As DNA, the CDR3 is TGTGCCAGCAAGAACATCCTTGGGGCCACTGAAGCTTTCTTT. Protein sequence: CASKNILGATEAFF.

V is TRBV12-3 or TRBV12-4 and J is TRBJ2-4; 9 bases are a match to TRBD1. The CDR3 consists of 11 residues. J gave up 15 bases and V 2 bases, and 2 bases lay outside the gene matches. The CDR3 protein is CASSLNRGRYF. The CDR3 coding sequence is TGTGCCAGCAGTTTAAACAGGGGGCGGTACTTC.

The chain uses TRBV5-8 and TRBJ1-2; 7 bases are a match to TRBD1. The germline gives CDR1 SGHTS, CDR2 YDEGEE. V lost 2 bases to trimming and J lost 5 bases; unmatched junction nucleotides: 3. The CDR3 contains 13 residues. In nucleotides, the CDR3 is TGTGCCAGCAGCTTTACAGGGGCTTATGGCTACACCTTC. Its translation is CASSFTGAYGYTF.

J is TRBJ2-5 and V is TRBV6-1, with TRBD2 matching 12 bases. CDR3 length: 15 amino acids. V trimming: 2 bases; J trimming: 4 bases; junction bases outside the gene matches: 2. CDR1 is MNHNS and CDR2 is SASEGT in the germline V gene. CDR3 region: CASSELAGGPETQYF. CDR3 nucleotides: TGTGCCAGCAGTGAACTAGCGGGGGGGCCAGAGACCCAGTACTTC.

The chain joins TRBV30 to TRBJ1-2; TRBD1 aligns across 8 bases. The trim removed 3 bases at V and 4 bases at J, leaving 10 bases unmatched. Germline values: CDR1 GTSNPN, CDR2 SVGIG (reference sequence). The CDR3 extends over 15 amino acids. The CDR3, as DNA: TGTGCCTGGAGATCAAACAGGGGGTTGGTCTATGGCTACACCTTC. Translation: CAWRSNRGLVYGYTF.

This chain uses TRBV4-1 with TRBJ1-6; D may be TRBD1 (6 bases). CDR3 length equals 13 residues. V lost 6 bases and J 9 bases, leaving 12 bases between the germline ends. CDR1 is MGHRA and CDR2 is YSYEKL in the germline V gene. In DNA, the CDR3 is TGCGCCAGCAGACCTACAGGGACTTCACCCCTCCACTTT. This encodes CASRPTGTSPLHF.

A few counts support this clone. The CDR3 sequence is CASSRVIEQFF. CDR3 DNA sequence: TGTGCCAGCAGCCGCGTGATTGAGCAGTTCTTC. The chain employs TRBV7-2 and TRBJ2-1, with D unresolved. This CDR3 has 11 amino acids. The V and J ends lost 5 bases and 9 bases respectively, with 8 bases between them. The germline V gene encodes CDR1 SGHTA and CDR2 FQGNSA.

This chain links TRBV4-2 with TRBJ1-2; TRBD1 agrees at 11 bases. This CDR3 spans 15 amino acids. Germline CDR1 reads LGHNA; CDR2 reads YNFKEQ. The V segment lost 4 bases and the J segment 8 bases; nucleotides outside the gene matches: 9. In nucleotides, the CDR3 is TGTGCCAGCAGCCCCCGCTGGGACAGGGGGGACGGCTACACCTTC. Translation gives CASSPRWDRGDGYTF.